These T cell receptor beta chains were read from a single sample in a study of blood T cells in healthy people across ages. One entry per CDR3 protein, called by TCRdb with MiXCR from the 5' RACE reads. The sample lists 780,000 or so distinct CDR3 sequences, roughly 50% occurring once. The sequenced material came from blood. Every receptor here comes from a man aged 40-55 years in good health. Both conserved end residues are part of each CDR3. Each record gives: CDR3 DNA, CDR3 protein, V gene, D gene, J gene, clone size. The D gene is left open where the match is weak. Clone size is given for some rows only: seen once, a few or many times, or a class if the clone is expanded.

CDR3nt: TGCAGTGCTAGTGGGGAGTTTGATCGCAGCAATCAGCCCCAGCATTTT
CDR3aa: CSASGEFDRSNQPQHF
v_gene: TRBV20-1
d_gene: NA
j_gene: TRBJ1-5
abundance: NA

CDR3nt: TGTGCCAGCAGCGTAGGGGTAGGGAATGAGCAGTTCTTC
CDR3aa: CASSVGVGNEQFF
v_gene: TRBV9
d_gene: NA
j_gene: TRBJ2-1
abundance: NA

CDR3nt: TGTGCCAGCAGGAACCGGGACGGAGCCTACAATGAGCAGTTCTTC
CDR3aa: CASRNRDGAYNEQFF
v_gene: TRBV6-1
d_gene: NA
j_gene: TRBJ2-1
abundance: few

CDR3nt: TGCGCCAGCAGCTTGGCCCTTGCTCGGGGGTCAGATACGCAGTATTTT
CDR3aa: CASSLALARGSDTQYF
v_gene: TRBV5-1
d_gene: NA
j_gene: TRBJ2-3
abundance: NA

CDR3nt: TGCAGCGTTGAAGAGGGGGGGCCCAACGCTGAAGCTTTCTTT
CDR3aa: CSVEEGGPNAEAFF
v_gene: TRBV29-1
d_gene: NA
j_gene: TRBJ1-1
abundance: NA

CDR3nt: TGTGCCAGCAGCTCCTGGGCATCAAGGCAGTATTTT
CDR3aa: CASSSWASRQYF
v_gene: TRBV5-4
d_gene: NA
j_gene: TRBJ2-3
abundance: NA

CDR3nt: TGTGCCAGCAGCCTACCTACCGGGACAGGGTCTCTGTGGGAAAAACTGTTTTTT
CDR3aa: CASSLPTGTGSLWEKLFF
v_gene: TRBV7-2
d_gene: TRBD1
j_gene: TRBJ1-4
abundance: NA

CDR3nt: TGTGCCACCAGCAGAGGGGACATATACCAAGAGACCCAGTACTTC
CDR3aa: CATSRGDIYQETQYF
v_gene: TRBV15
d_gene: NA
j_gene: TRBJ2-5
abundance: NA

CDR3nt: TGCGCCAGCAGCTTCGGGCAGGGCTACGAGCAGTACTTC
CDR3aa: CASSFGQGYEQYF
v_gene: TRBV12-3/TRBV12-4
d_gene: NA
j_gene: TRBJ2-7
abundance: many

CDR3nt: TGTGCCATCAGAGGGACAGGGGGCGGGAATTCACCCCTCCACTTT
CDR3aa: CAIRGTGGGNSPLHF
v_gene: TRBV10-3
d_gene: TRBD1
j_gene: TRBJ1-6
abundance: NA